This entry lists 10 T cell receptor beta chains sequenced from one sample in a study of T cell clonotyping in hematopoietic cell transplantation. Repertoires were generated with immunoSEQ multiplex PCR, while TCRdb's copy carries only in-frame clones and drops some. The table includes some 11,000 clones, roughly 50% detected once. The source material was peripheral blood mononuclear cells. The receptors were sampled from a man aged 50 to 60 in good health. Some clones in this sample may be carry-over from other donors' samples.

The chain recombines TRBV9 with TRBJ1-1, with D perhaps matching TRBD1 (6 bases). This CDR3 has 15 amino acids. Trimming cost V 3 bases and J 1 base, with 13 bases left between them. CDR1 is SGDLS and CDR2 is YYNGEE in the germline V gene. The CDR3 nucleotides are TGTGCCAGCAGCGCCTCATCGACAGGGAACACTGAAGCTTTCTTT. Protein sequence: CASSASSTGNTEAFF.

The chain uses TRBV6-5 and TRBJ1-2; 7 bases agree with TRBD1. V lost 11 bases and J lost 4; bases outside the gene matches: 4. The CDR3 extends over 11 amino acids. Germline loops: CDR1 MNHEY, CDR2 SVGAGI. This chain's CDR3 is CAAQGVYGYTF. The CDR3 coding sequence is TGTGCCGCGCAGGGGGTCTATGGCTACACCTTC.

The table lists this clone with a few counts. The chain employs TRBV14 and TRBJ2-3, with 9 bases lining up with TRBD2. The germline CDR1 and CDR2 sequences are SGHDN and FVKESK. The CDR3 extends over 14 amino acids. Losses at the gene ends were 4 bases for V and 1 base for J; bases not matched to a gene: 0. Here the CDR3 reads CASSRTSGTDTQYF. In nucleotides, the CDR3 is TGTGCCAGCAGCCGGACTAGCGGCACAGATACGCAGTATTTT.

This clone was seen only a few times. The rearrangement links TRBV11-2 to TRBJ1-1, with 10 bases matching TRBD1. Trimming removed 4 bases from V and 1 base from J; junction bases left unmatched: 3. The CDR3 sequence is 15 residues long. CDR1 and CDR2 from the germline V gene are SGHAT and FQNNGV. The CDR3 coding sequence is TGTGCCAGCAGCTCCGGGACAGGGGCGAACACTGAAGCTTTCTTT. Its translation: CASSSGTGANTEAFF.

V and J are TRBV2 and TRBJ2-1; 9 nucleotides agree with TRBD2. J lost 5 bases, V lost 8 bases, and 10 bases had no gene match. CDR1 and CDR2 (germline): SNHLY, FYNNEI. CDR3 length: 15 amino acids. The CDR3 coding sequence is TGTGCCAGCCGAATAGGGACTAGCTTAAACAATGAGCAGTTCTTC. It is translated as CASRIGTSLNNEQFF. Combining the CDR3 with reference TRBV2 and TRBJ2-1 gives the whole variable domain EPEVTQTPSHQVTQMGQEVILRCVPISNHLYFYWYRQILGQKVEFLVSFYNNEISEKSEIFDDQFSVERPDGSNFTLKIRSTKLEDSAMYFCASRIGTSLNNEQFFGPGTRLTVL.

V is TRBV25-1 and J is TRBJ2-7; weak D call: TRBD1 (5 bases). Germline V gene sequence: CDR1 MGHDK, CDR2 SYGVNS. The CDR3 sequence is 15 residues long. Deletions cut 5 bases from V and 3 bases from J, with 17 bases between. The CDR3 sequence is CASSPLWAGRYEQYF. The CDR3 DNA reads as TGTGCCAGCAGTCCCTTATGGGCAGGGCGCTACGAGCAGTACTTC.

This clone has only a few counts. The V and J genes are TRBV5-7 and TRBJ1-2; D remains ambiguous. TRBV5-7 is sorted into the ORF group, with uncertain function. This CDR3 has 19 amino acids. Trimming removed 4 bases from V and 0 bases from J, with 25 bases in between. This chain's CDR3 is CASSLTRRGGSLSNYGYTF. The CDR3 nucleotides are TGTGCCAGCAGCCTGACAAGGCGTGGTGGCAGCCTCTCTAACTATGGCTACACCTTC.

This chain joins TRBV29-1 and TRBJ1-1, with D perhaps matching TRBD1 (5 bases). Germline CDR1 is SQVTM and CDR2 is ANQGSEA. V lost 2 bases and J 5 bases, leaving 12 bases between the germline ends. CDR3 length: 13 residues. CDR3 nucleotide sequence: TGCAGCGTTGAAAAGGGGTATGGGACTGAAGCTTTCTTT. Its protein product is CSVEKGYGTEAFF.

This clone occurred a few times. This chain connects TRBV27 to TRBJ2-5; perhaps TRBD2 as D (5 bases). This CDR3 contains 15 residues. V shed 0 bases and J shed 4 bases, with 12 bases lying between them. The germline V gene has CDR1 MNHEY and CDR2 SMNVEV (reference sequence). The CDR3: CASSLSADEGETQYF. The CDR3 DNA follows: TGTGCCAGCAGTTTATCGGCTGACGAGGGAGAGACCCAGTACTTC.

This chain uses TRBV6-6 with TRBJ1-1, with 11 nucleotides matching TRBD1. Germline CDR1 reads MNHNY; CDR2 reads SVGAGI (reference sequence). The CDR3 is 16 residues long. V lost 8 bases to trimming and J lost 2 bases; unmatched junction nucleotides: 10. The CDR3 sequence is CASVGQGANPNTEAFF. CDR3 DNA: TGTGCCAGCGTTGGACAGGGGGCGAACCCTAACACTGAAGCTTTCTTT.